Presented here are 6 T cell receptor beta chains from one specimen sequenced in a study of T cells in women clearing cervical HPV infection. Only in-frame clones appear in the TCRdb table, and some are missing; sequencing was by immunoSEQ multiplex PCR. Recorded here are around 33,000 clones; the top ten clones represent roughly 3.6%. Sequencing input: blood buffy coat. The receptors stem from a woman aged 18 to 75 with a cervical HPV16 infection that either progressed to CIN3+ or cleared (not recorded which).

A remark on this clone: The CDR3 end falls 3 residues outside the read, so it is completed with the germline J gene. The gene calls are TRBV5-6 and TRBJ1-2; possible D gene TRBD1, 5 bases. This CDR3 contains 14 residues. Trimming took 0 bases from V and 1 from J, leaving 7 bases between them. The V gene's germline CDR1 is SGHDT and CDR2 YYEEEE. CDR3 DNA, as far as it was read: TGTGCCAGCAGCTTGGGACAGAATAACTATGGC. It encodes CASSLGQNNYG. The complete CDR3 reads CASSLGQNNYGYTF.

A word on this clone: Read coverage stops 3 residues before the CDR3 terminus; the germline J gene supplies the remainder. This rearrangement joins TRBV6-2 or TRBV6-3 to TRBJ2-5; the match to TRBD1 covers 8 bases. This CDR3 spans 15 amino acids. The V gene's germline CDR1 is MNHEY and CDR2 SVGEGT. The V gene end was trimmed by 0 bases and the J gene end by 7 bases; junction bases not matched to a gene: 7. The CDR3 sequence is CASSYSSGGAGTQYF. The covered CDR3 bases are TGTGCCAGCAGTTACTCGTCAGGGGGCGCCGGGACC.

On this clone: Sequencing ends 3 residues short of the CDR3 end; the germline J gene provides the rest. V and J are TRBV6-2 or TRBV6-3 and TRBJ2-7; unclear D gene. Trimming removed 6 bases at V and 4 bases at J, with 4 bases between. CDR1 MNHEY and CDR2 SVGEGT come from the germline V gene. This CDR3 comprises 10 residues. This chain's CDR3 is CASSMYEQYF. The CDR3 bases that were read are TGTGCCAGCAGCATGTACGAG.

For this clone: The read ends 3 residues early relative to the CDR3; the germline J gene fills the gap. The chain recombines TRBV6-2 or TRBV6-3 with TRBJ2-1, with a weak D call TRBD2 (6 bases). Trimming pared 5 bases from V and 5 bases from J, leaving 16 bases between. This CDR3 contains 15 residues. CDR1 and CDR2 from the germline V gene are MNHEY and SVGEGT. CDR3 amino acids: CASSRRVAVDNEQFF. Partial CDR3 DNA: TGTGCCAGCAGTCGCCGTGTAGCGGTCGACAATGAG.

Of note for this clone: The read finishes 3 residues shy of the CDR3 end, and the germline J gene is used to complete it. Other DNA sequences within the sample encode an identical CDR3. The J gene is TRBJ1-3, the V gene TRBV18; 7 bases line up with TRBD1. The germline V gene encodes CDR1 KGHSH and CDR2 LQKENI. This CDR3 has 16 amino acids. V was pared by 3 bases and J by 0 bases, with 5 bases of the junction left unmatched. The covered CDR3 bases are TGTGCCAGCTCACCGTCCGGGACAGCCTCTGGAAACACC. The encoded protein is CASSPSGTASGNT. The CDR3 reads in full as CASSPSGTASGNTIYF.

About this clone: The read falls 3 residues short of the CDR3 end, and the missing part is taken from the germline J gene. V and J are TRBV10-2 and TRBJ1-2; D might be TRBD1 (5 bases). The CDR3 extends over 13 amino acids. CDR1 is WSHSY and CDR2 is SAAADI in the germline V gene. V lost 3 bases and J lost 3, with 8 bases in between. CDR3 bases read: TGCGCCAGCAGTGACAGGGTTGACTATGGC. This gives the protein CASSDRVDYG. The entire CDR3 sequence reads CASSDRVDYGYTF.